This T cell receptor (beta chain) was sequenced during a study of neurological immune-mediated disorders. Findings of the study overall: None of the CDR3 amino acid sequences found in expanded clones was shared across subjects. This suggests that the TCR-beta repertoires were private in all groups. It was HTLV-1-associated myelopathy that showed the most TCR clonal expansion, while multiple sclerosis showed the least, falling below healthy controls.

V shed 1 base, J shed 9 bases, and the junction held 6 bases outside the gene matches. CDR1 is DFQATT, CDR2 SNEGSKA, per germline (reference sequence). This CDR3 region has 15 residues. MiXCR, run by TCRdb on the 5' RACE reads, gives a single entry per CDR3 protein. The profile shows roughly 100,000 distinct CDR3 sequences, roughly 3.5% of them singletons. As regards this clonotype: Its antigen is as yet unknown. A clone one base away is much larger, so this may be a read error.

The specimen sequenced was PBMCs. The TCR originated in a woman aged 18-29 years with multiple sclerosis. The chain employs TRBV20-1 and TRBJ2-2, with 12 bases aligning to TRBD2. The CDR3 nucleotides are TGCAGTGCTAGAGTGTCTAGCGGGAGGGCCCGGGAGCTGTTTTTT. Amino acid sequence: CSARVSSGRARELFF.